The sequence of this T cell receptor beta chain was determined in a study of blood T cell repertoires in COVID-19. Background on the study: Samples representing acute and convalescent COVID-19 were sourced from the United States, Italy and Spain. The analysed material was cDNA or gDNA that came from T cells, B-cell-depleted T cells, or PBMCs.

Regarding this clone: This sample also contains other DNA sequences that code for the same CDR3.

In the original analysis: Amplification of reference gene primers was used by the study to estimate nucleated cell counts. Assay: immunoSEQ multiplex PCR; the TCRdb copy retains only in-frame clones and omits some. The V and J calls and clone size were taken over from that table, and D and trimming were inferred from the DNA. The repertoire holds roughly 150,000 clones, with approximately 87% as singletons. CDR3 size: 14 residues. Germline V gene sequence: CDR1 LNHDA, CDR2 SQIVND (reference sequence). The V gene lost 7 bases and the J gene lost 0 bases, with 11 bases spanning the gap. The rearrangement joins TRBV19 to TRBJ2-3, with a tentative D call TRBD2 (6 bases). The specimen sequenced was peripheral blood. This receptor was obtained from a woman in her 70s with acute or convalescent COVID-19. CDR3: CASKRAGSTDTQYF. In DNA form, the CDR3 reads TGTGCCAGTAAAAGGGCGGGAAGCACAGATACGCAGTATTTT.